The entry that follows covers one T cell receptor beta chain sequence. Its antigen is currently unknown. CDR3 length equals 17 residues. Germline assignment: CDR1 SGHRS and CDR2 YFSETQ. The data derive from a study of blood T cells in healthy people across ages. Study results and caveats: Relative to aged donors, long-lived donors carried more naive CD4+ cells and displayed higher diversity.

Through a sample-barcoded 5' primer and a J-beta primer mix, a second PCR was run for about 7 to 12 cycles. TCRdb re-derived calls from the 5' RACE reads in MiXCR, one entry per CDR3 protein. The data contain some 690,000 distinct CDR3 sequences, approximately 22% of them singletons. The amount of total RNA extracted per sample was at least 6 micrograms. The specimen was blood. The chain joins TRBV5-1 to TRBJ2-5; 12 bases are shared with TRBD2. With the DNA end fitting TRBJ2-7 better, the J assignment may be wrong. The source is a man in his 70s in good health. CDR3 sequence reads: CAGSLGTGLAGFYEQYV. In nucleotides, the CDR3 is TGCGCCGGCAGCTTGGGAACGGGACTAGCGGGCTTCTACGAGCAGTACGTC.